The clone carrying this T cell receptor (beta chain) was counted only a few times. What it recognizes is unknown. This specimen belongs to a study of T cells in Graves' hyperthyroidism and ophthalmopathy. The definition of stable Graves' hyperthyroidism was no ophthalmopathy progression within 18 months. Hyperthyroidism in the patients, aged 18 to 65, was newly diagnosed and under 2 months in duration. Any patient presenting with uncontrolled infection, other autoimmune disease, pregnancy or lactation was left out. The study, taken as a whole, reports: Ophthalmopathy was model-predicted a median about six months pre-onset.

Amplified TCR beta CDR3 regions came from RNA transcripts. HTBI primers were used for first-round RT-PCR of the TCR CDR3. In TCRdb, the multiplex PCR reads were re-called with MiXCR into one record per CDR3 protein. The table includes about 560,000 distinct CDR3 sequences, approximately 15% detected once. The source material was blood. The source is a woman aged 25-40 years with Graves' hyperthyroidism.

DNA for the CDR3: TGCGCCAGCAGCCAAGAGCCAGACAGGTTGACCGGGGAGCTGTTTTTT. Translated: CASSQEPDRLTGELFF. The rearrangement links TRBV4-3 to TRBJ2-2; the D gene is possibly TRBD1 (6 bases). Germline V gene data show CDR1 as LGHNA and CDR2 as YSLEER. Deletions cut 0 bases from V and 5 bases from J, with 13 bases between. The CDR3 spans 16 residues.